This T cell receptor (beta chain) was retrieved from a study of identical twins. This clonotype has a handful of counts. Its antigen remains unknown. There are 14 residues in the CDR3. V lost 6 bases, J lost 5 bases, and 17 bases lay in between. From germline, CDR1 is SGHDT and CDR2 YYEEEE. TCRdb called the 5' RACE reads again in MiXCR, with one record for every CDR3 protein. The table shows approximately 190,000 distinct CDR3 sequences, with less than 20% occurring only once. General study points: Not following the same donors, the study drew its conclusions from cross-sectional statistical analysis.

These data also featured in a second study, about T cells expressing NK-cell markers. That paper adds: In a group of several donors, dominant NKG2C+ clonotypes represented about 1.0-8% of CD8+ T cells.

The receptor was isolated from a woman aged 18-30 years in good health. Sequencing was done on a sample of CD8+ T cells sorted from blood. The chain couples TRBV5-6 to TRBJ2-5, with D tentatively TRBD1 or TRBD2 (6 bases each). The CDR3 protein is CASNFPGAGETQYF. CDR3 coding DNA: TGTGCCAGCAACTTTCCGGGGGCAGGGGAGACCCAGTACTTC.